Below, 11 T cell receptor beta chains from the same sample are listed, as sequenced in a study of blood T cells in healthy people across ages. A second PCR, run for about 6 to 11 cycles, used a sample-barcoded 5' primer plus a J-beta primer mix. TCRdb ran MiXCR on the 5' RACE reads and lists one entry per CDR3 protein. The repertoire holds 550,000 to 750,000 distinct CDR3 sequences, with approximately 21% as singletons. The specimen sequenced was blood. The receptor set was obtained from a man in his sixties or seventies in good health.

The CDR3 DNA is TGTGCCAGCAGACCTACAGGAGAGGAAGTCATTCAGTACTTC. Residues: CASRPTGEEVIQYF. The rearrangement links TRBV28 to TRBJ2-4; TRBD1 might be the D (5 bases). The germline V gene has CDR1 MDHEN and CDR2 SYDVKM. The CDR3 runs 14 residues. With 6 bases removed from V and 9 bases from J, the gap between germline ends came to 18 bases.

There are many counts of this clonotype. This rearrangement joins TRBV5-1 to TRBJ1-3; D is perhaps TRBD1 (5 bases). Germline V gives CDR1 SGHRS, CDR2 YFSETQ. The V end lost 3 bases, the J end lost 0 bases, and 7 bases lay between the germline ends. CDR3 length equals 14 residues. In DNA, the CDR3 is TGCGCCAGCAGCTATGACAGCTCTGGAAACACCATATATTTT. Protein: CASSYDSSGNTIYF.

The rearrangement uses TRBV20-1 and TRBJ2-4, with 8 nucleotides matching TRBD2. The CDR3 is 14 amino acids. The ends lost 1 base at V and 4 bases at J; junction bases unmatched: 3. CDR1 and CDR2 (germline): DFQATT, SNEGSKA (reference sequence). The CDR3 spells CSARGREGKNIQYF. CDR3 in DNA: TGCAGTGCTAGAGGTCGGGAGGGTAAAAACATTCAGTACTTC.

V usage is TRBV14 and J usage is TRBJ2-3; D is unclear. The V and J ends lost 3 bases and 7 bases respectively, with 5 bases between them. Looked up from germline, CDR1 is SGHDN and CDR2 is FVKESK. The CDR3 covers 11 residues. CDR3 nucleotides: TGTGCCAGCAGCCAGACTTATACGCAGTATTTT. This translates into CASSQTYTQYF.

The table lists this clonotype with a few counts. The chain carries TRBV6-5 and TRBJ2-2, with D perhaps TRBD2 (5 bases). V lost 8 bases, J lost 0 bases, and 10 bases lay in between. The CDR3 consists of 14 residues. Germline V gene sequence: CDR1 MNHEY, CDR2 SVGAGI. CDR3 region: CASGSGTNTGELFF. As DNA, the CDR3 is TGTGCCAGCGGATCGGGAACGAACACCGGGGAGCTGTTTTTT.

The J gene is TRBJ2-1, the V gene TRBV20-1; 7 nucleotides agree with TRBD2. This CDR3 comprises 16 residues. V shed 3 bases, J shed 0 bases, and the junction held 8 bases outside the gene matches. In germline, CDR1 is DFQATT, CDR2 SNEGSKA (reference sequence). Here the CDR3 reads CSARTLSGNSYNEQFF. In nucleotides, the CDR3 is TGCAGTGCTAGGACATTGAGCGGGAACTCCTACAATGAGCAGTTCTTC.

This sequence joins TRBV24-1 and TRBJ2-1; perhaps TRBD1 as D (5 bases). The V end was cut by 3 bases, the J end by 10 bases, with 12 bases between. The CDR3 has 13 amino acids. In germline, CDR1 is KGHDR, CDR2 SFDVKD. As DNA, the CDR3 is TGTGCCACCAGTGATGAACAGGTACGGGAGCAGTTCTTC. This gives the protein CATSDEQVREQFF.

Only a few counts were recorded for this clonotype. This sequence joins TRBV25-1 and TRBJ2-7, with a weak D call TRBD2 (6 bases). This CDR3 comprises 13 residues. V was pared by 3 bases and J by 5 bases, with 11 bases between. The germline V gene has CDR1 MGHDK and CDR2 SYGVNS. The CDR3 reads CASSDEGGHEQYF. CDR3 DNA: TGTGCCAGCAGTGATGAGGGAGGACACGAGCAGTACTTC.

This clonotype was observed a handful of times. V is TRBV2 and J is TRBJ2-7; 8 bases fit TRBD1. The CDR3 sequence is 15 residues long. J was trimmed by 0 bases and V by 8 bases; bases with no gene match: 9. CDR1 SNHLY and CDR2 FYNNEI come from the germline V gene. This CDR3 reads CASSRTGSNSYEQYF. CDR3 nucleotide sequence: TGTGCCAGCTCCAGGACAGGGTCAAACTCCTACGAGCAGTACTTC.

The rearrangement joins TRBV15 to TRBJ2-3, with TRBD1 identical over 11 bases. This CDR3 contains 17 residues. CDR1 is LNHNV and CDR2 is YYDKDF in the germline V gene (reference sequence). The trim removed 0 bases at V and 7 bases at J, leaving 9 bases unmatched. The CDR3 spells CATSRDLRTGGANTQYF. In DNA, the CDR3 is TGTGCCACCAGCAGAGATCTTAGGACAGGGGGCGCAAATACGCAGTATTTT.

This clonotype was counted only a few times. This rearrangement joins TRBV20-1 to TRBJ2-2, with 7 bases identical to TRBD2. The V gene's germline CDR1 is DFQATT and CDR2 SNEGSKA (reference sequence). The CDR3 is 15 amino acids. Unmatched junction bases numbered 8, after V lost 6 bases and J lost 1 base. This CDR3 reads CSASSLAENTGELFF. The DNA for the CDR3 is TGCAGTGCCAGTTCCCTAGCGGAGAACACCGGGGAGCTGTTTTTT.